This TCR beta chain was identified during a study of T cells in Graves' hyperthyroidism and ophthalmopathy. Hyperthyroidism of Graves' type that showed no ophthalmopathy progression within 18 months was stable. Investigators excluded patients with uncontrolled infection, other autoimmune disease, pregnancy or lactation. Clinical symptoms, serum thyroxine, TRAb, thyroid ultrasound and orbital computed tomography established diagnosis. PBMCs stemmed from 10 ml fresh peripheral blood. Amplified TCR beta CDR3 regions derived from RNA transcripts. Researchers ran a first-round RT-PCR on the TCR CDR3 using the HTBI primer set. TCRdb re-called the multiplex PCR reads with MiXCR, one entry per CDR3 protein. Altogether 200,000 to 250,000 distinct CDR3 sequences are present, over 15% being singletons, with the ten largest covering 50%. V was clipped by 4 bases and J by 5 bases; unmatched bases: 12. CDR3 length: 17 amino acids. Germline V CDR1 and CDR2: SGHDN, FVKESK.

This clonotype occurred many times. The sequencing sample was made of blood. This TCR was sampled from a man aged 50-59 years with Graves' hyperthyroidism. This rearrangement joins TRBV14 to TRBJ2-5, with 11 bases lining up with TRBD2. The CDR3, as DNA: TGTGCCAGCAGCCCGCAGATAAGACTAGCGGGACCGGAGACCCAGTACTTC. Translation: CASSPQIRLAGPETQYF.